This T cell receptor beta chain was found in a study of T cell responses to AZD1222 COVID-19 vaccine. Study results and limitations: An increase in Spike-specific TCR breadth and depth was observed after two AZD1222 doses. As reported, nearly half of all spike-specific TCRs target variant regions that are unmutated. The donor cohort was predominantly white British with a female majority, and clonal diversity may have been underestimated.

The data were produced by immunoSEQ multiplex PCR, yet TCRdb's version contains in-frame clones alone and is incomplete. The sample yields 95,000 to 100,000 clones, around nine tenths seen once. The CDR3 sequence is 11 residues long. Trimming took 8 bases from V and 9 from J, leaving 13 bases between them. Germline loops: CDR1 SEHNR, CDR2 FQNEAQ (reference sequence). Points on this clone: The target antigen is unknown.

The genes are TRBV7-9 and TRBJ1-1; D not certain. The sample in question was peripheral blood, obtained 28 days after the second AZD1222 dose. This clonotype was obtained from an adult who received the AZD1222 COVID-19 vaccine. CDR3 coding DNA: TGTGCCAGCCTCGGCCCGGGAAAAGCTTTCTTT. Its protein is CASLGPGKAFF.